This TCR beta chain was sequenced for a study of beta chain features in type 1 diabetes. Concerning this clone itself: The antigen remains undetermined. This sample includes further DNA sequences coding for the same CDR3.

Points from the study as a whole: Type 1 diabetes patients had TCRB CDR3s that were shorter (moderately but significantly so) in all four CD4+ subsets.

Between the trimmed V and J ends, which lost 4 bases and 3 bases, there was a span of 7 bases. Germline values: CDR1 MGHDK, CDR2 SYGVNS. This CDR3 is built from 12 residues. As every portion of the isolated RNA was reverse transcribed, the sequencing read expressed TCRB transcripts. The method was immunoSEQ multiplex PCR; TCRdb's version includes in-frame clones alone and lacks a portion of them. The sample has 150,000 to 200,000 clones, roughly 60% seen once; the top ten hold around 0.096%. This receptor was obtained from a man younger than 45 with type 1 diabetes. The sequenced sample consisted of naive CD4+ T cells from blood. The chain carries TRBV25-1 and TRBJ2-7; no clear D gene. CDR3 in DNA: TGTGCCAGCAGTGTGGAAGGCTACGAGCAGTACTTC. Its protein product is CASSVEGYEQYF.